This T cell receptor (beta chain) stems from a study of blood T cell repertoires in COVID-19. The V gene's germline CDR1 is MNHEY and CDR2 SVGAGI. CDR3 length equals 14 residues. Trimming removed 6 bases from V and 7 bases from J, with 16 bases in between. Clones were sequenced by immunoSEQ multiplex PCR, and TCRdb holds only the in-frame ones, with some missing. The data show approximately 130,000 clones, about 83% seen once. The chain couples TRBV6-5 to TRBJ2-1; D is possibly TRBD1 (5 bases). The clonotype was recovered from a human donor in a cohort sampled during active COVID-19. The sample taken for sequencing was peripheral blood. The CDR3 protein is CASRGQDGYNEQFF. The CDR3 coding sequence is TGTGCCAGCAGGGGGCAGGACGGGTATAATGAGCAGTTCTTC.